The 27 T cell receptor beta chains in this list originate from one sample, sequenced in a study of blood T cell repertoires in COVID-19. The protocol was immunoSEQ multiplex PCR, while the TCRdb copy is restricted to in-frame clones and leaves out a portion. The sample consists of 200,000 to 300,000 clones, approximately 84% of them appearing once. The sequenced sample was peripheral blood. The origin of the receptors is a man aged 50 to 60 with acute or convalescent COVID-19.

In its sample, this clone was seen once. Distinct nucleotide sequences in the sample also encode this CDR3. The chain joins TRBV19 to TRBJ2-7; 11 positions agree with TRBD2. J was trimmed by 1 base and V by 5 bases; bases with no gene match: 4. The CDR3 extends over 15 amino acids. Germline CDR1 is LNHDA and CDR2 is SQIVND (reference sequence). CDR3 amino acids: CASSLGTSGSYEQYF. The CDR3 DNA reads TGTGCCAGTAGTTTAGGGACTAGCGGTTCCTACGAGCAGTACTTC.

This rearrangement joins TRBV19 to TRBJ2-7, with D perhaps TRBD1 (7 bases). This CDR3 is 13 amino acids long. Deletions cut 5 bases from V and 7 bases from J, with 15 bases between. The V gene's germline CDR1 is LNHDA and CDR2 SQIVND (reference sequence). CDR3 bases: TGTGCCAGTAGTTCCCAGGGGGGTGGGGAGCAGTACTTC. Protein sequence: CASSSQGGGEQYF.

The V gene is TRBV6-5, the J gene TRBJ2-2; 11 bases align to TRBD1. The CDR3 totals 16 residues. Germline CDR1 is MNHEY and CDR2 is SVGAGI. V lost 2 bases to trimming and J lost 6 bases; unmatched junction nucleotides: 5. The DNA of the CDR3 is TGTGCCAGCAGTTACGGACAGGGGGCGAGTGCCGGGGAGCTGTTTTTT. This gives the protein CASSYGQGASAGELFF.

The chain links TRBV28 to TRBJ1-4, with TRBD1 matching 9 bases. The CDR3 length is 18 residues. Looked up from germline, CDR1 is MDHEN and CDR2 is SYDVKM. J was trimmed by 0 bases and V by 6 bases; bases with no gene match: 11. The CDR3 reads CASSRDRVFVATNEKLFF. CDR3 nucleotides: TGTGCCAGCAGCCGGGACAGGGTTTTTGTTGCAACTAATGAAAAACTGTTTTTT.

This clone was counted only a few times. The chain recombines TRBV5-1 with TRBJ1-1; no clear D. This CDR3 region has 15 residues. V was cut by 0 bases and J by 5 bases, with 14 bases left in between. From germline, CDR1 is SGHRS and CDR2 YFSETQ. This CDR3 reads CASSLAKDGGTEAFF. CDR3 nucleotides: TGCGCCAGCAGCTTGGCCAAGGATGGAGGGACTGAAGCTTTCTTT. The full variable domain, its missing parts supplied by reference TRBV5-1 and TRBJ1-1, is KAGVTQTPRYLIKTRGQQVTLSCSPISGHRSVSWYQQTPGQGLQFLFEYFSETQRNKGNFPGRFSGRQFSNSRSEMNVSTLELGDSALYLCASSLAKDGGTEAFFGQGTRLTVV.

The J gene is TRBJ2-3, the V gene TRBV5-1; D call uncertain. The CDR3 has 14 amino acids. The germline gives CDR1 SGHRS, CDR2 YFSETQ. Trimming left V 0 bases short and J 3 bases short, with 8 bases between. CDR3 sequence: CASSLATYTDTQYF. The CDR3 nucleotides read TGCGCCAGCAGCTTGGCCACCTATACAGATACGCAGTATTTT.

The CDR3 is CASSTSDTGELFF. The CDR3, as DNA: TGTGCCAGCAGTACTAGCGATACCGGGGAGCTGTTTTTT. V is TRBV28 and J is TRBJ2-2, with 7 nucleotides matching TRBD2. Germline V gene lookup returns CDR1 MDHEN and CDR2 SYDVKM. The CDR3 covers 13 residues. The J segment lost 5 bases and the V segment lost 5 bases, leaving 2 bases of the junction unmatched.

This rearrangement joins TRBV19 to TRBJ2-1; TRBD2 matches 7 bases. Germline V CDR1 and CDR2: LNHDA, SQIVND (reference sequence). The CDR3 totals 15 residues. J was trimmed by 0 bases and V by 5 bases; bases with no gene match: 4. CDR3: CASSPAGSSYNEQFF. The CDR3 DNA follows: TGTGCCAGTAGTCCAGCGGGAAGCTCCTACAATGAGCAGTTCTTC. Filled out from reference TRBV19 and TRBJ2-1, the complete variable domain reads DGGITQSPKYLFRKEGQNVTLSCEQNLNHDAMYWYRQDPGQGLRLIYYSQIVNDFQKGDIAEGYSVSREKKESFPLTVTSAQKNPTAFYLCASSPAGSSYNEQFFGPGTRLTVL.

V is TRBV27 and J is TRBJ1-4; perhaps TRBD1 as D (6 bases). The CDR3 has 15 amino acids. The ends were cut back, 4 bases at V and 2 bases at J, with 11 bases in the middle. Germline V gene lookup returns CDR1 MNHEY and CDR2 SMNVEV (reference sequence). The CDR3 spells CASSWGGRTNEKLFF. The CDR3 bases are TGTGCCAGCAGTTGGGGGGGCAGGACTAATGAAAAACTGTTTTTT.

This clone was seen a handful of times. The chain has TRBV30 and TRBJ2-7; maybe TRBD2 (5 bases). In germline, CDR1 is GTSNPN, CDR2 SVGIG (reference sequence). The V end was cut by 1 base, the J end by 2 bases, with 12 bases between. This CDR3 is built from 14 residues. CDR3 in DNA: TGTGCCTGGAGTGCGGCGGGCCGGACCTACGAGCAGTACTTC. Protein product: CAWSAAGRTYEQYF.

The CDR3 reads CASSISGYRPQHF. In DNA form, the CDR3 reads TGTGCCAGTAGTATTTCCGGGTATAGGCCCCAGCATTTT. V usage is TRBV19 and J usage is TRBJ1-5; D gene unclear. From germline, CDR1 is LNHDA and CDR2 SQIVND (reference sequence). The CDR3 spans 13 residues. V was trimmed by 3 bases and J by 9 bases, leaving 12 bases between them.

The chain links TRBV6-5 to TRBJ2-5; 14 nucleotides agree with TRBD2. CDR3 length: 16 residues. V shed 4 bases, J shed 4 bases, and the junction held 5 bases outside the gene matches. From germline, CDR1 is MNHEY and CDR2 SVGAGI. CDR3 nucleotide sequence: TGTGCCAGCAGTTCTGGGACTAGCGGGGGTGCAGAGACCCAGTACTTC. This translates into CASSSGTSGGAETQYF.

The rearrangement joins TRBV5-1 to TRBJ1-4; perhaps TRBD1 as D (5 bases). V shed 7 bases and J shed 3 bases, with 13 bases lying between them. This CDR3 spans 14 amino acids. Germline-derived CDR1 and CDR2 are SGHRS and YFSETQ. CDR3 amino acids: CASGTGDSNEKLFF. Written as DNA, the CDR3 is TGCGCCAGCGGAACGGGGGATTCTAATGAAAAACTGTTTTTT.

V and J are TRBV4-1 and TRBJ1-2; 7 bases are shared with TRBD1. With V trimmed by 0 bases and J by 6 bases, 4 bases remained unmatched. The CDR3 is 14 amino acids. Germline V gene data show CDR1 as MGHRA and CDR2 as YSYEKL. The CDR3 sequence: CASSQDRDSDGYTF. The CDR3 DNA sequence: TGCGCCAGCAGCCAAGATCGGGACAGTGATGGCTACACCTTC.

The rearrangement joins TRBV5-4 to TRBJ2-1, with 8 positions matching TRBD2. This CDR3 is built from 16 residues. Germline V lookup: CDR1 SGHNT, CDR2 YYREEE (reference sequence). J was trimmed by 4 bases and V by 4 bases; bases with no gene match: 10. The CDR3 sequence is CASSERTSNVYNEQFF. Here the CDR3 DNA reads TGTGCCAGCAGCGAGAGGACTAGCAACGTGTACAATGAGCAGTTCTTC.

The CDR3 DNA is TGTGCCAGCTCACCAGATGTTACAGGGGGCTATGGCTACACCTTC. Residues: CASSPDVTGGYGYTF. This rearrangement joins TRBV18 to TRBJ1-2; 8 bases agree with TRBD1. The CDR3 length is 15 residues. The germline gives CDR1 KGHSH, CDR2 LQKENI. With V trimmed by 2 bases and J by 4 bases, 6 bases remained unmatched.

V and J are TRBV5-6 and TRBJ1-6; a possible D gene is TRBD1 (6 bases). Trimming cost V 6 bases and J 7 bases, with 17 bases left between them. This CDR3 spans 15 amino acids. Germline CDR1 SGHDT, CDR2 YYEEEE. The DNA for the CDR3 is TGTGCCAGCAATCGTCCCGGGACAAAGAATTCACCCCTCCACTTT. Its translation is CASNRPGTKNSPLHF.

The CDR3 is CASSKDLSVYSYEQYF. In DNA, the CDR3 is TGTGCCAGCAGCAAAGATCTCTCGGTCTACTCCTACGAGCAGTACTTC. The chain joins TRBV21-1 to TRBJ2-7; the D segment call TRBD2 is taken from the table without a DNA check. TRBV21-1 is a documented pseudogene. The CDR3 length is 16 residues.

The chain uses TRBV19 and TRBJ1-5; 7 bases agree with TRBD1. Germline V gene data show CDR1 as LNHDA and CDR2 as SQIVND (reference sequence). V dropped 5 bases and J dropped 0; count of bases not matched to a gene: 4. The CDR3 runs to 15 residues. The CDR3 reads CASSRTGPSNQPQHF. DNA of the CDR3: TGTGCCAGTAGTCGGACAGGTCCTAGCAATCAGCCCCAGCATTTT.

The gene calls are TRBV19 and TRBJ2-5; 8 bases are a match to TRBD2. The germline CDR1 and CDR2 sequences are LNHDA and SQIVND (reference sequence). Trimming took 6 bases from V and 1 from J; bases not matched to a gene: 7. The CDR3 covers 15 residues. The CDR3 reads CASRPPGGGQETQYF. Written as DNA, the CDR3 is TGTGCCAGTAGACCCCCCGGGGGGGGCCAAGAGACCCAGTACTTC.

V and J are TRBV3-1 (or the pseudogene TRBV3-2) and TRBJ1-3; 9 bases match TRBD1. The CDR3 consists of 14 residues. Per the germline V gene, CDR1 is LGHDT and CDR2 is YNNKEL (reference sequence). V lost 5 bases, J lost 8 bases, and 7 bases stayed unmatched. CDR3 bases: TGTGCCAGCAGCGGGGACAGGGCAAGGGACACCATATATTTT. It encodes CASSGDRARDTIYF.

The chain uses TRBV28 and TRBJ1-1, with TRBD1 as a possible D gene (6 bases). This CDR3 has 12 amino acids. Germline CDR1 MDHEN, CDR2 SYDVKM. Trimming took 7 bases from V and 8 from J, leaving 14 bases between them. CDR3 sequence (DNA): TGTGCCAGCAACTTGGGAGGGGGGGAAGCTTTCTTT. Its protein product is CASNLGGGEAFF.

The J gene is TRBJ2-2, the V gene TRBV18; D remains ambiguous. In germline, CDR1 is KGHSH, CDR2 LQKENI. The CDR3 runs 14 residues. The ends were cut back, 5 bases at V and 4 bases at J, with 11 bases in the middle. In DNA form, the CDR3 reads TGTGCCAGCTCAACCACAACCAGCACCGGGGAGCTGTTTTTT. It is translated as CASSTTTSTGELFF.

V gene TRBV5-4 combines with J gene TRBJ2-7; 7 nucleotides align to TRBD1. Germline values: CDR1 SGHNT, CDR2 YYREEE (reference sequence). Trimming took 2 bases from V and 3 from J; bases not matched to a gene: 5. CDR3 length: 14 residues. The CDR3: CASSLQGNSYEQYF. Written as DNA, the CDR3 is TGTGCCAGCAGCTTACAGGGGAATAGCTACGAGCAGTACTTC.

This clone was observed a few times. The CDR3 DNA reads as TGCGCCAGCAGCCAAAGACCACGGGAGGCGATGAACACTGAAGCTTTCTTT. Protein product: CASSQRPREAMNTEAFF. This chain joins TRBV4-1 and TRBJ1-1; D call uncertain. Trimming cost V 2 bases and J 0 bases, with 16 bases left between them. CDR3 length: 17 residues. The germline gives CDR1 MGHRA, CDR2 YSYEKL.

The V gene is TRBV18, the J gene TRBJ1-6; 7 bases agree with TRBD1. In germline, CDR1 is KGHSH, CDR2 LQKENI. The CDR3 extends over 16 amino acids. Trimming took 3 bases from V and 7 from J; bases not matched to a gene: 9. The CDR3 coding sequence is TGTGCCAGCTCACCGCTCTACAGGGGCCCCAATTCACCCCTCCACTTT. This encodes CASSPLYRGPNSPLHF.

This chain connects TRBV5-1 to TRBJ1-6, with D unclear. CDR1 is SGHRS, CDR2 YFSETQ, per germline. The V end was cut by 3 bases, the J end by 9 bases, with 13 bases between. The CDR3 contains 14 residues. CDR3 DNA: TGCGCCAGCAGCTCGGGAATGATTGGTTCACCCCTCCACTTT. Its protein product is CASSSGMIGSPLHF.